This T cell receptor (beta chain) was profiled in a study of a mutant IDH1 vaccine in newly diagnosed glioma. Study as a whole: The first vaccination came 4-6 weeks after radiotherapy alone, or with temozolomide cycles. Males made up roughly 62% and females about 38% of treated patients, whose mean age was about 37 years. Beforehand, treatment had been radiotherapy, temozolomide, or both; the majority received both. Whole-study results and caveats: Pseudoprogression seemingly bore no relation to changes in top peripheral T cell clonotypes.

The count of this clone is one. Its antigen is not known. Time point noted: week 35, safety follow-up. Alongside topical imiquimod, each dose of vaccine comprised 300 ug of mutant IDH1 20-mer peptide. Sequenced by immunoSEQ multiplex PCR; TCRdb stores in-frame clones only, minus some. The table shows around 50,000 clones, with 85% to 90% occurring only once. Trimming cost V 5 bases and J 5 bases, with 18 bases left between them. The CDR3 is made up of 15 amino acids. Germline CDR1 and CDR2: SGHVS and FQNEAQ. This material consisted of PBMCs, taken from a glioma patient whose treatment included an IDH1 peptide vaccine. The genes are TRBV7-8 and TRBJ1-1; D not certain. The source of this sequence is a woman aged 40 to 55 with glioma. CDR3 protein: CASSQKVWLGTEAFF. The CDR3 DNA is TGTGCCAGCAGCCAAAAGGTATGGCTTGGGACTGAAGCTTTCTTT.